This T cell receptor beta chain was identified in a study of CD8+ T cells in alopecia areata. Turning to the study itself: Treatment with tofacitinib (6 to 18 months) was followed by 6 months off drug. The study, taken as a whole, reports: Sequencing of scalp samples also includes resident alphabeta T cells from normal skin. Lesional tissue from the scalp (especially in alopecia totalis/universalis) showed higher clonality than normal scalp.

RNA extraction and reverse transcription yielded cDNA as sequencing template. Data came from immunoSEQ multiplex PCR; TCRdb stores just in-frame clones and leaves some out. The profile shows roughly 150,000 clones, around 47% of them singletons. Concerning this clone: Its antigen is not known.

Germline assignment: CDR1 SQVTM and CDR2 ANQGSEA. Trimming pared 7 bases from V and 0 bases from J, leaving 9 bases between. The CDR3 has 12 amino acids. The sample was CD4+ T cells sorted from blood. The J gene is TRBJ1-1, the V gene TRBV29-1; a possible D gene is TRBD1 (5 bases). This TCR came from a human donor with alopecia areata. The CDR3 here is CSGGRVNTEAFF. CDR3 DNA: TGCAGCGGGGGACGGGTGAACACTGAAGCTTTCTTT.